These 26 T cell receptor beta chains were all obtained from the same sample, sequenced in a study of cytomegalovirus exposure and HLA in healthy donors. The PCR employed 60 Vbeta primers together with 13 Jbeta primers. Sequencing was performed with immunoSEQ multiplex PCR; in TCRdb, only in-frame clones are kept and a portion is missing. The data contain around 190,000 clones, roughly 72% of them singletons. Sample: PBMCs. The receptors derive from a man aged 25 to 45 in good health and CMV-seronegative.

This clone was seen only a few times. The chain employs TRBV7-8 and TRBJ2-7; 7 bases are a match to TRBD1. The CDR3 is 15 amino acids. Per germline, CDR1 SGHVS and CDR2 FQNEAQ. V shed 5 bases, J shed 2 bases, and the junction held 9 bases outside the gene matches. This CDR3 reads CASSVQRDSPYEQYF. DNA for the CDR3: TGTGCCAGCAGCGTCCAAAGGGACAGCCCCTACGAGCAGTACTTC.

The chain links TRBV6-5 to TRBJ2-1; D gene ambiguous. V was pared by 2 bases and J by 1 base, with 9 bases between. Germline CDR1 and CDR2: MNHEY and SVGAGI. The length of the CDR3 is 15 residues. CDR3 DNA sequence: TGTGCCAGCAGTTACGTCCGGTCTTCCTACAATGAGCAGTTCTTC. Protein: CASSYVRSSYNEQFF.

This clone was detected only once. The J gene is TRBJ2-3, the V gene TRBV28, with TRBD2 as a possible D gene (6 bases). There are 14 residues in the CDR3. Trimming took off 3 bases at V and 4 bases at J, with 11 bases between the two ends. Germline V gives CDR1 MDHEN, CDR2 SYDVKM. The DNA of the CDR3 is TGTGCCAGCAGTTTCGGGGGTAGCGCAGATACGCAGTATTTT. Translating gives CASSFGGSADTQYF.

This chain links TRBV5-4 with TRBJ2-1; the D gene is possibly TRBD2 (5 bases). V was clipped by 5 bases and J by 5 bases, with 23 bases between them. In germline, CDR1 is SGHNT, CDR2 YYREEE (reference sequence). This CDR3 is built from 17 residues. The CDR3 loop is CASSPALRLSPDNEQFF. CDR3 DNA sequence: TGTGCCAGCAGTCCGGCCCTGAGACTATCGCCCGACAATGAGCAGTTCTTC.

This clone was picked up one time. The chain uses TRBV4-1 and TRBJ2-7; the match to TRBD2 covers 10 bases. This CDR3 region has 15 residues. V was clipped by 4 bases and J by 2 bases; unmatched bases: 5. Germline CDR1 and CDR2: MGHRA and YSYEKL. Written as DNA, the CDR3 is TGCGCCAGCAGCCTCGGGACTAGCGCCGCCTACGAGCAGTACTTC. Translating it yields CASSLGTSAAYEQYF.

V usage is TRBV6-5 and J usage is TRBJ1-2; TRBD1 might be the D (5 bases). Trimming left V 0 bases short and J 2 bases short, with 10 bases between. CDR1 MNHEY and CDR2 SVGAGI come from the germline V gene. The CDR3 contains 15 residues. CDR3 amino acids: CASSYSATVNYGYTF. The CDR3 nucleotides are TGTGCCAGCAGTTACTCAGCGACAGTAAACTATGGCTACACCTTC.

This chain links TRBV10-2 with TRBJ2-5; D is possibly TRBD1 (5 bases). In germline, CDR1 is WSHSY, CDR2 SAAADI. The ends were cut back, 5 bases at V and 1 base at J, with 20 bases in the middle. This CDR3 is built from 17 residues. CDR3 protein: CASSSSLGAGFQETQYF. CDR3 DNA sequence: TGCGCCAGCAGTAGCTCGTTAGGGGCAGGGTTCCAAGAGACCCAGTACTTC.

The chain employs TRBV28 and TRBJ1-1, with 8 nucleotides matching TRBD1. The CDR3 sequence is 12 residues long. Unmatched junction bases numbered 8, after V lost 6 bases and J lost 11 bases. CDR1 MDHEN and CDR2 SYDVKM come from the germline V gene. DNA for the CDR3: TGTGCCAGCAGCCTCCTCCGGGACAGGGCTTTCTTT. Translation gives CASSLLRDRAFF.

This chain uses TRBV28 with TRBJ1-5; D unclear. The CDR3 is 12 residues long. The germline V and J ends were trimmed by 4 bases and 10 bases, with 11 bases remaining between them. Germline V lookup: CDR1 MDHEN, CDR2 SYDVKM. In DNA, the CDR3 is TGTGCCAGCAGTTATGCCCTCAGTCCCCAGCATTTT. Amino acids: CASSYALSPQHF.

This rearrangement joins TRBV10-3 to TRBJ1-2; no clear D gene. Germline assignment: CDR1 ENHRY and CDR2 SYGVKD. The CDR3 totals 16 residues. Trimming stripped 0 bases from V and 3 bases from J, with 14 bases between. The CDR3 DNA sequence: TGTGCCATCAGTGAGTCGGGGAGGACCGCGCACTATGGCTACACCTTC. Translated: CAISESGRTAHYGYTF.

This chain uses TRBV5-1 with TRBJ2-1; 10 bases map to TRBD2. This CDR3 is built from 17 residues. V lost 0 bases and J lost 8; bases outside the gene matches: 11. The germline CDR1 and CDR2 sequences are SGHRS and YFSETQ. The CDR3 DNA sequence: TGCGCCAGCAGCTTGGCCGTGTCTAGCGGGAGTGGGTATGAGCAGTTCTTC. Translation gives CASSLAVSSGSGYEQFF.

This clone has a handful of counts. A read error may account for a junction end that differs from germline. The genes are TRBV7-9 and TRBJ2-1; TRBD2 might be the D (5 bases). The germline V gene encodes CDR1 SEHNR and CDR2 FQNEAQ (reference sequence). The CDR3 spans 12 residues. CDR3 amino acids: CASSLARNEQFF. In nucleotides, the CDR3 is TGTGCCAGCAGCCTAGCTCGCAATGAGCAGTTCTTC.

The chain links TRBV30 to TRBJ1-2; D is undetermined. The length of the CDR3 is 13 residues. Germline CDR1 reads GTSNPN; CDR2 reads SVGIG (reference sequence). V lost 4 bases, J lost 4 bases, and 13 bases lay in between. This chain's CDR3 is CAWKLERSYGYTF. The CDR3 nucleotides are TGTGCCTGGAAACTGGAGAGGAGCTATGGCTACACCTTC.

The J gene is TRBJ1-3, the V gene TRBV6-6; 7 bases line up with TRBD1. The junction had 2 bases not matched to a gene; V was cut back by 6 bases and J by 0 bases. The germline CDR1 and CDR2 sequences are MNHNY and SVGAGI (reference sequence). This CDR3 comprises 14 residues. This chain's CDR3 is CASSGTDSGNTIYF. CDR3 DNA sequence: TGTGCCAGCAGCGGGACAGACTCTGGAAACACCATATATTTT.

This clone was detected only a few times. This chain uses TRBV28 with TRBJ1-2, with a possible D match to TRBD1 (6 bases). Germline V gene sequence: CDR1 MDHEN, CDR2 SYDVKM. V was clipped by 6 bases and J by 8 bases, with 16 bases between them. CDR3 length equals 13 residues. Here the CDR3 DNA reads TGTGCCAGCAGCCTTCCCTCAGGGGTAGGCTACACCTTC. The encoded protein is CASSLPSGVGYTF.

The V gene is TRBV5-1, the J gene TRBJ2-7; 9 bases line up with TRBD2. V lost 2 bases to trimming and J lost 2 bases; unmatched junction nucleotides: 5. This CDR3 comprises 15 residues. Germline V gene sequence: CDR1 SGHRS, CDR2 YFSETQ. Here the CDR3 reads CASSLGLATAYEQYF. CDR3 sequence (DNA): TGCGCCAGCAGCTTAGGACTAGCGACCGCCTACGAGCAGTACTTC.

The chain joins TRBV18 to TRBJ2-7; TRBD2 aligns across 8 bases. With V trimmed by 4 bases and J by 3 bases, 5 bases remained unmatched. The CDR3 is 14 residues long. CDR1 and CDR2 (germline): KGHSH, LQKENI. The chain's CDR3 is CASSRGLEGYEQYF. The CDR3 DNA follows: TGTGCCAGCTCACGGGGACTAGAAGGCTACGAGCAGTACTTC.

The CDR3 loop is CASSLLKATQYF. CDR3 bases: TGTGCCAGCAGCCTACTAAAAGCGACCCAGTACTTC. The chain carries TRBV11-2 and TRBJ2-5, with unresolved D. CDR3 length: 12 amino acids. Trimming removed 5 bases at V and 7 bases at J, with 11 bases between. The germline V gene encodes CDR1 SGHAT and CDR2 FQNNGV.

This clone is a singleton in its sample. V gene TRBV7-6 combines with J gene TRBJ2-3, with a possible D match to TRBD2 (6 bases). Germline assignment: CDR1 SGHVS and CDR2 FNYEAQ. Trimming left V 0 bases short and J 6 bases short, with 10 bases between. The CDR3 has 14 amino acids. The CDR3 nucleotides are TGTGCCAGCAGCTTAGCGGGAGGCGAGGATACGCAGTATTTT. Translating it yields CASSLAGGEDTQYF. The variable domain in full, completed from reference TRBV7-6 and TRBJ2-3, reads GAGVSQSPRYKVTKRGQDVALRCDPISGHVSLYWYRQALGQGPEFLTYFNYEAQQDKSGLPNDRFSAERPEGSISTLTIQRTEQRDSAMYRCASSLAGGEDTQYFGPGTRLTVL.

This chain uses TRBV29-1 with TRBJ2-7; 10 bases line up with TRBD2. From germline, CDR1 is SQVTM and CDR2 ANQGSEA. The CDR3 covers 16 residues. V lost 1 base and J lost 8; bases outside the gene matches: 14. The CDR3: CSVEGYSGRSGVQQYF. In DNA form, the CDR3 reads TGCAGCGTTGAAGGTTATAGCGGGAGGTCCGGGGTGCAGCAGTACTTC.

This clone was counted between two and nine times. The CDR3, as DNA: TGTGCCAGCAGTAAGACAGGGCTCAATAACTATGGCTACACCTTC. This sequence encodes CASSKTGLNNYGYTF. The chain employs TRBV6-5 and TRBJ1-2, with TRBD1 matching 7 bases. V lost 5 bases, J lost 1 base, and 7 bases stayed unmatched. Germline loops: CDR1 MNHEY, CDR2 SVGAGI. CDR3 size: 15 residues.

The rearrangement joins TRBV11-2 to TRBJ2-3; no clear D. Germline loops: CDR1 SGHAT, CDR2 FQNNGV. V was shortened by 6 bases and J by 0 bases, with 7 bases between the two germline ends. The CDR3 runs to 13 residues. Here the CDR3 reads CASRAPSTDTQYF. Written as DNA, the CDR3 is TGTGCCAGCAGAGCACCTAGCACAGATACGCAGTATTTT.

The V gene is TRBV11-3, the J gene TRBJ2-7; 9 bases are a match to TRBD1. The J segment lost 7 bases and the V segment lost 5 bases, leaving 9 bases of the junction unmatched. The germline V gene has CDR1 SGHNT and CDR2 YENEEA. The CDR3 extends over 14 amino acids. As DNA, the CDR3 is TGTGCCAGCAGCCACCGGGACAGGGATACTGAGCAGTACTTC. This translates into CASSHRDRDTEQYF. Based on the CDR3 plus reference TRBV11-3 and TRBJ2-7, the full variable domain is EAGVVQSPRYKIIEKKQPVAFWCNPISGHNTLYWYLQNLGQGPELLIRYENEEAVDDSQLPKDRFSAERLKGVDSTLKIQPAELGDSAVYLCASSHRDRDTEQYFGPGTRLTVT.

The sample holds one count of this clone. The chain carries TRBV14 and TRBJ2-1; TRBD2 might be the D (6 bases). Germline V lookup: CDR1 SGHDN, CDR2 FVKESK. With 4 bases removed from V and 9 bases from J, the gap between germline ends came to 13 bases. The CDR3 is 13 residues long. The CDR3: CASSLTTSREQFF. The CDR3 DNA follows: TGTGCCAGCAGCCTTACAACTAGCCGTGAGCAGTTCTTC.

This clone has only a few counts. The V and J genes are TRBV6-1 and TRBJ1-4; D unclear. The length of the CDR3 is 12 residues. V lost 6 bases to trimming and J lost 5 bases, with 7 bases between them. Germline loops: CDR1 MNHNS, CDR2 SASEGT. The CDR3 spells CASRGVNEKLFF. The CDR3 DNA is TGTGCCAGCAGGGGAGTGAATGAAAAACTGTTTTTT.

The chain recombines TRBV10-1 with TRBJ2-2, with 8 bases fitting TRBD2. The CDR3 runs to 14 residues. CDR1 is WNHNN and CDR2 is SYGVQD in the germline V gene (reference sequence). J gave up 6 bases and V 5 bases, and 5 bases lay outside the gene matches. CDR3 region: CASSRTSLAGELFF. The CDR3 coding sequence is TGCGCCAGCAGTCGGACTAGCCTAGCCGGGGAGCTGTTTTTT.